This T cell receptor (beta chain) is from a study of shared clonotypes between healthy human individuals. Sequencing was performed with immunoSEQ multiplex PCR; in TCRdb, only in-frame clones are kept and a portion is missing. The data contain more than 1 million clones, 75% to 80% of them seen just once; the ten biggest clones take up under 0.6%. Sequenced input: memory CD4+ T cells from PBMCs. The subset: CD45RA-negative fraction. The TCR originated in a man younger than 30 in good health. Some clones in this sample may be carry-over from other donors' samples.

Written as DNA, the CDR3 is TGTGCCAGCAGCCCCCAATCTAATCTTCAAGAGACCCAGTACTTC. Its translation is CASSPQSNLQETQYF. The chain carries TRBV7-2 and TRBJ2-5; D is ambiguous. The CDR3 is made up of 15 amino acids. Trimming cost V 5 bases and J 2 bases, with 15 bases left between them. Germline CDR1 is SGHTA and CDR2 is FQGNSA.